One and the same sample provided the 11 T cell receptor beta chains below, sequenced in a study of radiotherapy plus CTLA-4 blockade in lung cancer. Sequencing used immunoSEQ multiplex PCR; TCRdb keeps in-frame clones, though not all of them. The table includes approximately 57,000 clones, 82% detected once. The sample here was peripheral blood, taken from a patient treated with radiotherapy plus ipilimumab. The receptors originated from a human donor with non-small cell lung cancer whose response to radiotherapy plus ipilimumab could not be evaluated.

The chain carries TRBV18 and TRBJ2-2; perhaps TRBD1 as D (6 bases). V lost 0 bases and J 5 bases, leaving 7 bases between the germline ends. This CDR3 is built from 14 residues. CDR1 is KGHSH, CDR2 LQKENI, per germline. The CDR3: CASSPPRGTGELFF. In DNA form, the CDR3 reads TGTGCCAGCTCACCACCGAGGGGGACCGGGGAGCTGTTTTTT.

The rearrangement uses TRBV9 and TRBJ2-3, with 7 bases that match TRBD2. J gave up 4 bases and V 4 bases, and 15 bases lay outside the gene matches. CDR1 and CDR2 from the germline V gene are SGDLS and YYNGEE. The CDR3 is 17 amino acids. CDR3 protein: CASSRAPGGSFSDTQYF. The DNA of the CDR3 is TGTGCCAGCAGCCGAGCCCCGGGCGGGAGTTTCTCAGATACGCAGTATTTT.

The chain links TRBV7-9 to TRBJ1-2, with TRBD1 matching over 7 bases. The J segment lost 2 bases and the V segment lost 5 bases, leaving 8 bases of the junction unmatched. The germline CDR1 and CDR2 sequences are SEHNR and FQNEAQ (reference sequence). The CDR3 has 15 amino acids. CDR3 sequence reads: CASSPQGVLNYGYTF. In DNA form, the CDR3 reads TGTGCCAGCAGCCCCCAGGGGGTACTCAACTATGGCTACACCTTC.

V is TRBV5-4 and J is TRBJ2-7; D not resolved. In germline, CDR1 is SGHNT, CDR2 YYREEE (reference sequence). V was clipped by 3 bases and J by 2 bases, with 18 bases between them. CDR3 length: 16 residues. The CDR3 bases are TGTGCCAGCAGCTCCCGAGGTATGTTGGCAGCCTACGAGCAGTACTTC. Amino acids: CASSSRGMLAAYEQYF. Supplemented by reference TRBV5-4 and TRBJ2-7, the full variable domain reads ETGVTQSPTHLIKTRGQQVTLRCSSQSGHNTVSWYQQALGQGPQFIFQYYREEENGRGNFPPRFSGLQFPNYSSELNVNALELDDSALYLCASSSRGMLAAYEQYFGPGTRLTVT.

The rearrangement uses TRBV28 and TRBJ1-4, with 8 bases that match TRBD1. Germline V gene sequence: CDR1 MDHEN, CDR2 SYDVKM. J gave up 8 bases and V 1 base, and 3 bases lay outside the gene matches. The CDR3 has 14 amino acids. DNA of the CDR3: TGTGCCAGCAGTTTATTACAGGGGGTGGAAAAACTGTTTTTT. This sequence encodes CASSLLQGVEKLFF.

This chain connects TRBV18 to TRBJ1-2; D is uncertain. Germline V gene sequence: CDR1 KGHSH, CDR2 LQKENI. Trimming took off 0 bases at V and 4 bases at J, with 6 bases between the two ends. This CDR3 spans 13 amino acids. The CDR3 sequence is CASSPPNGYGYTF. CDR3 in DNA: TGTGCCAGCTCACCACCGAACGGCTATGGCTACACCTTC.

The chain carries TRBV13 and TRBJ1-1; 8 bases fit TRBD1. V lost 4 bases and J lost 5; bases outside the gene matches: 9. CDR3 length equals 15 residues. Germline V CDR1 and CDR2: PRHDT, FYEKMQ (reference sequence). The CDR3 nucleotides are TGTGCCAGCAGCTCCGTACAGGGGGGACGAACTGAAGCTTTCTTT. Translated: CASSSVQGGRTEAFF.

The chain couples TRBV13 to TRBJ2-7, with D possibly being TRBD2 (6 bases). CDR1 is PRHDT, CDR2 FYEKMQ, per germline (reference sequence). The CDR3 sequence is 13 residues long. Deletions cut 2 bases from V and 3 bases from J, with 8 bases between. The CDR3 protein is CASSLWGGYEQYF. The CDR3 coding sequence is TGTGCCAGCAGCTTATGGGGAGGCTACGAGCAGTACTTC. The full variable domain, completed using reference TRBV13 and TRBJ2-7, is AAGVIQSPRHLIKEKRETATLKCYPIPRHDTVYWYQQGPGQDPQFLISFYEKMQSDKGSIPDRFSAQQFSDYHSELNMSSLELGDSALYFCASSLWGGYEQYFGPGTRLTVT.

This chain links TRBV7-2 with TRBJ1-2; D is uncertain. This CDR3 comprises 14 residues. V gave up 1 base and J gave up 2 bases, with 8 bases separating them. Germline assignment: CDR1 SGHTA and CDR2 FQGNSA. In DNA, the CDR3 is TGTGCCAGCAGCTTAGACCCAGGAAACTATGGCTACACCTTC. Protein product: CASSLDPGNYGYTF.

The chain has TRBV7-9 and TRBJ2-1; D is perhaps TRBD1 (6 bases). Germline assignment: CDR1 SEHNR and CDR2 FQNEAQ (reference sequence). This CDR3 is 15 amino acids long. The V gene lost 1 base and the J gene lost 6 bases, with 13 bases spanning the gap. The DNA of the CDR3 is TGTGCCAGCAGCTTAGGAGGGGCAGGGGTCAATGAGCAGTTCTTC. Protein product: CASSLGGAGVNEQFF.

The chain links TRBV5-1 to TRBJ2-2, with D possibly TRBD2 on 6 matching bases. From germline, CDR1 is SGHRS and CDR2 YFSETQ. V lost 4 bases and J lost 2, with 15 bases in between. CDR3 length: 16 amino acids. The CDR3 DNA sequence: TGCGCCAGCAGCCGGCGGGACGGAGCAAACACCGGGGAGCTGTTTTTT. It translates to CASSRRDGANTGELFF.